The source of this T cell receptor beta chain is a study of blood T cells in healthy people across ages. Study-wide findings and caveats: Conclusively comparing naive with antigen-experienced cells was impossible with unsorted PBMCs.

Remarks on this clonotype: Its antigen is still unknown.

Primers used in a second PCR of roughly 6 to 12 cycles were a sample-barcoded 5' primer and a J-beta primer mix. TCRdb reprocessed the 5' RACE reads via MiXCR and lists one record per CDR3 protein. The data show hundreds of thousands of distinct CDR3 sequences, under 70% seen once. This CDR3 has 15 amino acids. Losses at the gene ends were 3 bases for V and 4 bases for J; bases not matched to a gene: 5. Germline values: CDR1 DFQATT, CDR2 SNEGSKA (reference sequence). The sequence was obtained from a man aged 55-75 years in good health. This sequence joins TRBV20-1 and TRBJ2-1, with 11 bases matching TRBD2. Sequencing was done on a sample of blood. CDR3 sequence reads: CSARAGLAEYNEQFF. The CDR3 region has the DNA TGCAGTGCTAGGGCGGGACTAGCGGAATACAATGAGCAGTTCTTC.